Following are 6 T cell receptor beta chains from one sample sequenced in a study of blood T cell repertoires in COVID-19. Profiling relied on immunoSEQ multiplex PCR, and the TCRdb table lists in-frame clones only, not all of them. The data contain fewer than 130,000 clones, around 79% of them singletons. The sample consisted of peripheral blood. These receptors were collected from a man aged 65 to 79 with active or convalescent COVID-19.

This clone was detected only a few times. The rearrangement uses TRBV10-1 and TRBJ1-1; a possible D gene is TRBD1 (5 bases). The CDR3 totals 12 residues. The ends were cut back, 3 bases at V and 5 bases at J, with 7 bases in the middle. The germline CDR1 and CDR2 sequences are WNHNN and SYGVQD (reference sequence). The CDR3 sequence: CASSEKGTEAFF. CDR3 nucleotides: TGCGCCAGCAGTGAAAAGGGGACTGAAGCTTTCTTT.

The rearrangement joins TRBV5-1 to TRBJ2-1; D possibly corresponds to TRBD1 (6 bases). The V end lost 4 bases, the J end lost 3 bases, and 14 bases lay between the germline ends. From germline, CDR1 is SGHRS and CDR2 YFSETQ. This CDR3 has 15 residues. The CDR3 DNA reads TGCGCCAGCAGCCTACAGGGTTATGACTACAATGAGCAGTTCTTC. It specifies CASSLQGYDYNEQFF.

The gene calls are TRBV5-5 and TRBJ2-5, with D tentatively TRBD1 (5 bases). Germline lookup yields CDR1 SGHKS and CDR2 YYEKEE (reference sequence). With 3 bases removed from V and 5 bases from J, the gap between germline ends came to 11 bases. This CDR3 has 13 residues. CDR3 sequence: CASSWGHSETQYF. CDR3 nucleotide sequence: TGTGCCAGCAGCTGGGGCCACTCCGAGACCCAGTACTTC.

This clone was counted once. The identical CDR3 is also encoded by other nucleotide sequences in the sample. The V and J genes are TRBV5-1 and TRBJ2-7, with TRBD2 matching over 10 bases. Germline V gene sequence: CDR1 SGHRS, CDR2 YFSETQ. The V gene end was trimmed by 0 bases and the J gene end by 4 bases; junction bases not matched to a gene: 1. The CDR3 length is 14 residues. Here the CDR3 DNA reads TGCGCCAGCAGCTTGGGGACTAGCGGATACGAGCAGTACTTC. It codes for CASSLGTSGYEQYF.

The sample holds many counts of this clone. The V call is TRBV6-1, the J call TRBJ1-1, with a weak D call TRBD1 (6 bases). Germline CDR1 MNHNS, CDR2 SASEGT. The CDR3 covers 15 residues. Trimming shortened V by 2 bases and J by 0 bases, and 10 bases separated the two germline ends. CDR3 in amino acids: CASSERDRLNTEAFF. CDR3 nucleotide sequence: TGTGCCAGCAGTGAACGCGACAGGCTGAACACTGAAGCTTTCTTT.

Note on this clone: In the same sample, other DNA sequences code for this CDR3. The genes are TRBV18 and TRBJ2-2; a possible D gene is TRBD1 (5 bases). Germline CDR1 reads KGHSH; CDR2 reads LQKENI. V was cut by 2 bases and J by 2 bases, with 9 bases left in between. The CDR3 has 15 residues. DNA of the CDR3: TGTGCCAGCTCACCATTAACAGGAAACACCGGGGAGCTGTTTTTT. Its translation is CASSPLTGNTGELFF.